This T cell receptor (delta chain) was profiled in a study of delta chains in infants with herpesvirus infections (dated 2023 in TCRdb). Notes on the research overall: To characterize gammadelta T cell responses to primary cytomegalovirus (CMV) infection, researchers prospectively followed a birth cohort of Ugandan infants starting at birth. The study looked for a public fetal Vdelta1/Vgamma8 gammadelta TCR clonotype in infants infected with CMV after birth. From PBMC, gammadelta TCRs were sequenced for some 18 CMV-infected infants (one congenitally infected) and seven to nine CMV-uninfected infants who had sufficient sample available. By approximate age, the infant blood samples fell into groups of 1.5, 4, 8 and 12 months. Previously published Belgian fetal and cord blood gammadelta TCR data were added only for comparison and were not generated in this cohort. What the authors observed across the whole study: The public Vdelta1 clonotype appeared in 4 of 18 CMV-infected infants: three infected postnatally before 120 days of age, plus the congenitally infected infant. Presence of the public clonotype at levels below the detection limit might still occur in CMV-uninfected infants. The authors acknowledged a small sample size and a lack of race- or environment-matched controls, because almost all Ugandans acquire CMV before adulthood. Detection of the public clonotype was limited to the first time point after infection, and the public clonotype was not found in uninfected infants or in infants infected after 120 days. Within Vdelta1 cells, the frequency of the public clonotype appeared to be inversely correlated with age at infection and to decay rapidly, seemingly not persisting past roughly two months.

In Kampala, Uganda, pregnant women receiving prenatal care were recruited and their infants were enrolled, and documentation of maternal HIV status was required. Home visits to families took place weekly, and collection of infant clinical information, oral swabs and peripheral blood began at 6 weeks of age and was repeated every 4 months after that. Blood was drawn into heparin tubes, and PBMC were separated by Ficoll-Paque density gradient centrifugation and then cryopreserved. This clone was seen more than once but under ten times. The antigen it binds to is not known. A far bigger clonotype differs at one base, so this is likely a read error. This sample also contains other DNA sequences that code for the same CDR3. The CDR3, cysteine through phenylalanine, is 21 amino acids long. The sequence is cut down to CDR3 DNA, 63 bases in frame from base 1. The germline V gene yields GEAIGNYY for CDR1 and EKD for CDR2.

The method was RT-PCR. To generate TCR cDNA, RNA from PBMC was reverse transcribed using SuperScript II together with primers specific for the gamma chain and the delta chain. The cDNA was purified with AMPure XP beads, then amplified and indexed with Illumina adapters using the Nextera XT Index Kit. Sequencing of the gammadelta TCR libraries was done on an Illumina MiSeq using a V2 300-cycle kit. Concerning the study's data processing: Using MiXCR v2.1.12, CDR3 sequences were assembled, and reads were mapped onto D, J and V genes obtained from GenBank. VDJtools v1.2.1 was used to carry out repertoire analyses of the CDR3 clonotypes. Clones were re-identified by TCRdb from the public reads with CATT, and rows with the same DNA were merged. TCRdb's processing, not the authors', yielded these V and J calls. Counted in this sample were around 1,500 delta-chain clones; roughly 8.8% of them appeared once. The top ten hold roughly 7.1% of the sample.

The chain employs TRDV2 and TRDJ3; TRDD3 fits 11 bases in the junction. The material was peripheral blood, obtained at time point 2 of longitudinal follow-up. This TCR was sampled from a human donor who was a Ugandan infant, either HIV-exposed or HIV-unexposed (not recorded which). The CDR3 region has the sequence CACDTGWGIRDPSWDTRQMFF. The DNA sequence reads TGTGCCTGTGACACCGGGTGGGGGATACGCGACCCCTCCTGGGACACCCGACAAATGTTTTTC.